These T cell receptor beta chains were read from a single sample in a study of human CD8 memory T cell subsets. TCRdb re-called the 5' RACE reads and shows each CDR3 protein once, DNA omitted. The sample data list approximately 7,000 distinct CDR3 sequences. Sequencing input: CD8+ T cells from PBMCs. The receptors were gathered from a human donor in good health. Each CDR3 is given with its conserved first and last residue. A row's size may be missing; if present it is once, few, many or a size class.

TRBV7-9,medium-sized,TRBJ2-5,CASSYRLAGVQETQYF
TRBV11-2,.,TRBJ2-7,CASSLAGEQYF
TRBV29-1,.,TRBJ1-3,CSVLTDTGNTIYF
TRBV4-2,.,TRBJ2-2,CASSQEGPGGPPGELFF
TRBV5-1,.,TRBJ2-3,CASSLWPPGQRTDTQYF
TRBV15,.,TRBJ2-5,CATSSRGRETQYF
TRBV6-5,.,TRBJ2-1,CASSRGLAVPYNEQFF
TRBV19,.,TRBJ1-1,CASSIYGGNTEAFF
TRBV7-9,.,TRBJ2-1,CASSRLAGENRVYNEQFF
TRBV6-1,.,TRBJ2-1,CASTREAGGDNEQFF
TRBV12-3/TRBV12-4,.,TRBJ1-5,CASSFGVGDQPQHF
TRBV29-1,medium-sized,TRBJ2-2,CSVKEGNTGELFF
TRBV28,medium-sized,TRBJ2-7,CASMYRTYEQYF
TRBV29-1,medium-sized,TRBJ1-2,CSVDEGQGGYGYTF
TRBV20-1,.,TRBJ2-7,CSARDPASFTYEQYF
TRBV12-5,.,TRBJ2-7,CASARSSGSFYEQYF
TRBV29-1,medium-sized,TRBJ2-7,CSVGVGYEQYF
TRBV6-6,.,TRBJ2-7,CASQAFPYEQYF
TRBV18,.,TRBJ2-1,CASSPKGGDEQFF
TRBV4-1,.,TRBJ2-7,CASSQGVWGEQYF
TRBV5-5,.,TRBJ2-7,CASSGRSSYEQYF
TRBV27,.,TRBJ2-1,CASSMYNEQFF
TRBV5-1,.,TRBJ1-1,CASSRRGGTDTEAFF
TRBV13,.,TRBJ2-1,CASSPEGSKGNEQFF
TRBV24-1,.,TRBJ2-1,CATGTSGSGEQFF
TRBV29-1,medium-sized,TRBJ2-3,CSVAGTKKTSTDTQYF
TRBV19,medium-sized,TRBJ2-7,CASKGGGSYEQYF
TRBV7-8,.,TRBJ2-5,CASSLWPAEGQYF
TRBV28,.,TRBJ1-1,CASSWGAGTEAFF
TRBV6-1,.,TRBJ2-1,CASSDLSGSYGGDEQFF
TRBV19,medium-sized,TRBJ1-1,CASSPQGGMANTEAFF
TRBV7-6,.,TRBJ2-2,CASTPTGTGELFF
TRBV4-2,.,TRBJ1-2,CASSQEISGQYYGYTF
TRBV28,.,TRBJ1-6,CASSPLSSGSPLHF
TRBV7-9,large,TRBJ2-4,CASSLQTSGRDNIQYF
TRBV29-1,.,TRBJ2-7,CSVRTGETYEQYF
TRBV7-8,.,TRBJ2-5,CASGRQGSETQYF
TRBV29-1,.,TRBJ1-3,CSVEGGPGNTIYF
TRBV29-1,.,TRBJ2-5,CSVAKRETQYF
TRBV7-8,.,TRBJ2-3,CASSWRTDTQYF
TRBV20-1,.,TRBJ2-7,CSAREQAPPTPKQYF
TRBV6-1,.,TRBJ2-1,CASSEAGDIYNEQFF
TRBV5-1,.,TRBJ2-3,CASRGSNEMGTSTDTQYF
TRBV29-1,.,TRBJ2-7,CSVSGTGLSEQYF
TRBV6-1,large,TRBJ2-7,CASSDRGYEQYF
TRBV20-1,.,TRBJ2-1,CSARRDTYNEQFF
TRBV4-1,medium-sized,TRBJ2-7,CASSQVNTPYEQYF
TRBV5-5,.,TRBJ2-3,CASSLQLTNADTQYF
TRBV6-5,.,TRBJ2-3,CASSQLAGGTDTQYF
TRBV20-1,.,TRBJ1-4,CSASSGTGNEKLFF
TRBV6-6,.,TRBJ2-7,CASSYSGLAGDEQYF
TRBV7-9,.,TRBJ1-1,CASSSSAMNTEAFF